This T cell receptor (beta chain) was sequenced in a study of beta chain features in type 1 diabetes. On the study more broadly: The number of sorted cells examined across all samples was 107,917,701. Study-wide results and caveats: The VDJ junctions of type 1 diabetes patients carried fewer insertions and more deletions. Comparison showed that naive, central memory and Treg TCRB repertoires appeared more similar among patients than among healthy donors.

It was one heparinised blood draw, averaging about 110 mL, that each donor gave. Germline-derived CDR1 and CDR2 are LNHNV and YYDKDF (reference sequence). V dropped 8 bases and J dropped 3; count of bases not matched to a gene: 9. This CDR3 has 15 amino acids. In this sample, this clone turned up a few times. Its cognate antigen is unknown. Expressed TCRB transcripts were sequenced because the isolated RNA had all been reverse transcribed beforehand. Produced via immunoSEQ multiplex PCR; TCRdb's table is partial and in-frame only. Seen here are around 300,000 clones, roughly 8% observed once, and the top ten hold approximately 0.93%.

The chain is built from TRBV15 and TRBJ2-1; 8 positions match TRBD1. Sequenced material: central memory CD4+ T cells from blood. The clonotype originates from a woman younger than 35 in good health. CDR3 in DNA: TGTGCCACCGACAGGGGCCAGTTAAACTACAATGAGCAGTTCTTC. It codes for CATDRGQLNYNEQFF. Full variable domain (remainder filled in from reference TRBV15 and TRBJ2-1): DAMVIQNPRYQVTQFGKPVTLSCSQTLNHNVMYWYQQKSSQAPKLLFHYYDKDFNNEADTPDNFQSRRPNTSFCFLDIRSPGLGDTAMYLCATDRGQLNYNEQFFGPGTRLTVL.